This TCR beta chain was obtained from a study of STAT5B mutations in CD4+ large granular lymphocyte leukemia. Whole-study context: Cryopreserved patient cells were CD8-depleted, then anti-CD4 bead selected.

With 1 base removed from V and 6 bases from J, the gap between germline ends came to 13 bases. The CDR3 has 14 residues. Germline-derived CDR1 and CDR2 are LGHNA and YSLEER. TCRdb's table, derived via immunoSEQ multiplex PCR, lists solely in-frame clones and lacks some. This table holds some 8,200 clones, roughly 90% found once. The sequencing sample was made of PBMCs. This sequence originates from a woman aged 70-85 years with CD4+ T-cell large granular lymphocyte leukemia. The chain couples TRBV4-3 to TRBJ2-7, with a tentative D call TRBD2 (5 bases). CDR3 coding DNA: TGCGCCAGCAGCCAAGGAGGGATCAACAGCGAGCAGTACTTC. This encodes CASSQGGINSEQYF.